This T cell receptor beta chain was found in a study of response to subunit inactivated influenza vaccine. Broader study findings: A suggestion made by the authors is that each seasonal influenza vaccination recruits few new T cells.

About this clonotype: Its antigen is not identified.

The germline V and J ends were trimmed by 5 bases and 5 bases, with 15 bases remaining between them. Germline assignment: CDR1 SGHVS and CDR2 FNYEAQ. The CDR3 runs to 15 residues. TCRdb independently ran MiXCR on the RT-PCR reads; one entry per CDR3 protein. The table lists roughly 570,000 distinct CDR3 sequences, approximately 13% of them singletons. The specimen comprised PBMCs from blood, sampled 40 to 50 days after vaccination. The chain recombines TRBV7-6 with TRBJ2-2, with D possibly called TRBD1 or TRBD2 (5 bases each). This sequence originates from a man in his forties or fifties who received an inactivated influenza vaccine. CDR3 sequence reads: CASSLRQLATGELFF. For the CDR3, the DNA is TGTGCCAGCAGCCTTAGACAGCTAGCTACCGGGGAGCTGTTTTTT.